This T cell receptor beta chain was observed in a study of blood T cells in healthy people across ages. Sample donors were healthy Caucasian individuals that came from Russia, aged 6 to 90. About this clonotype itself: The CDR3 end shows no conserved phenylalanine or tryptophan, and so a read error is likely.

The authors ran a second PCR of about 6 to 11 cycles using a sample-barcoded 5' primer and a J-beta primer mix. All cDNA molecules were each tagged by a template-switch adaptor with 12 random nucleotides. A single record per CDR3 protein comes from TCRdb applying MiXCR to the 5' RACE reads. The sample lists fewer than 2 million distinct CDR3 sequences; more than 35% were seen once. The CDR3 has 16 residues. Germline CDR1 reads DFQATT; CDR2 reads SNEGSKA (reference sequence). V lost 2 bases and J lost 1, with 17 bases in between. Sequencing input: blood. The chain carries TRBV20-1 and TRBJ2-5; tentative D call: TRBD2 (6 bases). The receptor was isolated from a human donor in good health. CDR3 protein: CSARSMGGESQETQYL. CDR3 nucleotide sequence: TGCAGTGCTAGATCCATGGGCGGGGAGAGCCAAGAGACCCAGTACCTC.